This T cell receptor (beta chain) comes out of a study of T-cell reconstitution after alpha-beta-depleted transplantation in children. TCRbeta library construction was performed incorporating unique molecular identifiers. TCRdb re-derived calls from the PCR reads in MiXCR, one entry per CDR3 protein. The table records 300,000 to 400,000 distinct CDR3 sequences, 13% of them present only once. The CDR3 length is 17 residues. V gave up 0 bases and J gave up 8 bases, with 20 bases separating them. CDR1 LGHNA and CDR2 YSLEER come from the germline V gene. The TCR originated in a human donor who donated a stem cell graft to a child with Fanconi anemia. Sequences were derived from PBMCs, sampled from the stem cell graft. V usage is TRBV4-3 and J usage is TRBJ2-1; possibly TRBD2 for D (5 bases). CDR3 bases: TGCGCCAGCAGCCAAGATTTTCGGGGAGCCAAACGACATGAGCAGTTCTTC. This translates into CASSQDFRGAKRHEQFF.